The clone carrying this T cell receptor (beta chain) was seen repeatedly, ten times or more. The sample originates from a study of beta chain features in type 1 diabetes. The CDR3 is 16 residues long. The ends were cut back, 6 bases at V and 0 bases at J, with 15 bases in the middle. Germline V gene data show CDR1 as LNHDA and CDR2 as SQIVND (reference sequence). Isolated RNA was reverse transcribed in full, so expressed TCRB transcripts were sequenced. Using immunoSEQ multiplex PCR, the repertoire was profiled, and TCRdb retains in-frame clones only, with some absent. Of 330,000 or so clones in the sample, 14% are singletons; the top ten hold 6.7%.

This receptor was taken from a man under 40 in good health. The chain employs TRBV19 and TRBJ2-4; possible D gene TRBD1, 6 bases. The sequenced sample was central memory CD4+ T cells from blood. In DNA form, the CDR3 reads TGTGCCAGTAGAAACAGAAGGGGGATAGCCAAAAACATTCAGTACTTC. It codes for CASRNRRGIAKNIQYF.